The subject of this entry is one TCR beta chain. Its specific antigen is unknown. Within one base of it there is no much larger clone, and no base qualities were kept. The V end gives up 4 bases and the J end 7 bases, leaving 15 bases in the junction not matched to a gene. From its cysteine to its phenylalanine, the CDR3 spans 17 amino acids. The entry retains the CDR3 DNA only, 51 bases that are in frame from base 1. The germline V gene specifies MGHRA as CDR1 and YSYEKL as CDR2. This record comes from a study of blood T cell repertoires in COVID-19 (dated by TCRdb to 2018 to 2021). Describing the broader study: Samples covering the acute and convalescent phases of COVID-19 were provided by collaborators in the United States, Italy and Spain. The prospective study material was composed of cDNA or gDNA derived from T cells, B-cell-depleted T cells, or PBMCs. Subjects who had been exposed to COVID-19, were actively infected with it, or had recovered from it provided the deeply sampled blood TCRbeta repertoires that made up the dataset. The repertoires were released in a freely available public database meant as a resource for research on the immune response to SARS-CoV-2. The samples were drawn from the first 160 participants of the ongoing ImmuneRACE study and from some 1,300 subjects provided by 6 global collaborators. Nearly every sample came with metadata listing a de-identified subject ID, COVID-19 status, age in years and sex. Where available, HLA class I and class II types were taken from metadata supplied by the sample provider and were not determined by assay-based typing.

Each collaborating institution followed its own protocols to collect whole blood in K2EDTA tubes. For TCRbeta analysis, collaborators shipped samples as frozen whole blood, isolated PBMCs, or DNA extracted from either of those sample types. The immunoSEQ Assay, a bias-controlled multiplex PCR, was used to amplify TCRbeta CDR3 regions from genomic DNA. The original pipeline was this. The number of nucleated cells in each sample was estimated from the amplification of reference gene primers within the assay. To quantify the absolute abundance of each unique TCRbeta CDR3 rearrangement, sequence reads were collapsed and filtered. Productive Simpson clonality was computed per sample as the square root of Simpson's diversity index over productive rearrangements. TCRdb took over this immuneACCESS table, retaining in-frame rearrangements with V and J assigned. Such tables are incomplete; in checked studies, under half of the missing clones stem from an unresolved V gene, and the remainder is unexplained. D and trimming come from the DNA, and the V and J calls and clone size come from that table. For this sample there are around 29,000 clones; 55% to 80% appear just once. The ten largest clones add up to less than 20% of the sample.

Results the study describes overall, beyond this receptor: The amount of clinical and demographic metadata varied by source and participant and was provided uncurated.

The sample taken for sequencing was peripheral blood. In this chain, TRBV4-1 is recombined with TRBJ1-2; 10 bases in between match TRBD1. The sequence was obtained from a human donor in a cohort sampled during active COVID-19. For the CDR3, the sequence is CASSPPSGQGVVSGYTF. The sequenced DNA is TGCGCCAGCAGCCCACCATCTGGACAGGGGGTGGTTTCTGGCTACACCTTC.